Included here is one T cell receptor (beta chain) sequence, with context. This entry belongs to a study of blood T cell repertoires in COVID-19. About the study: The United States, Italy and Spain provided the acute and convalescent COVID-19 samples. T cells, B-cell-depleted T cells, or PBMCs supplied cDNA or gDNA.

In the original processing: Amplified reference gene primers provided the basis for estimating nucleated cell counts. The assay was immunoSEQ multiplex PCR, and TCRdb's table has in-frame clones only and misses some. The D gene and trimming were derived from the DNA, and the V and J assignments and clone size from that table. This sample has 90,000 to 150,000 clones, with roughly 82% found just once. The CDR3 runs 18 residues. CDR1 and CDR2 (germline): LNHDA, SQIVND (reference sequence). V was clipped by 7 bases and J by 3 bases; unmatched bases: 13. The receptor was isolated from a human donor in a cohort sampled during active COVID-19. The sequenced sample consisted of peripheral blood. The genes are TRBV19 and TRBJ2-1; 12 bases match TRBD2. The CDR3 spells CASTPPAASGGVYNEQFF. In DNA, the CDR3 is TGTGCCAGTACCCCTCCGGCCGCTAGCGGGGGGGTCTACAATGAGCAGTTCTTC.